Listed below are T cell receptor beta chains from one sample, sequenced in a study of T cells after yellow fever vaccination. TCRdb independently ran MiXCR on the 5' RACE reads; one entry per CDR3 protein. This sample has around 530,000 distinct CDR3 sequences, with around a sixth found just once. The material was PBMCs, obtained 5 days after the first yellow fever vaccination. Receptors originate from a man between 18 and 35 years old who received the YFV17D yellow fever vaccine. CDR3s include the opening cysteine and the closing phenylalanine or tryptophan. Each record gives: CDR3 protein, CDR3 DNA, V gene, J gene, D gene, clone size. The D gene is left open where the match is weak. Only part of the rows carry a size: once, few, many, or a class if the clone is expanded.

CAGARVTEAFF,TGCGCAGGGGCGAGGGTCACTGAAGCTTTCTTT,TRBV20-1,TRBJ1-1,-,-
CASRTIHGAETGTDTQYF,TGTGCCAGCAGAACTATTCATGGGGCCGAGACAGGCACAGATACGCAGTATTTT,TRBV7-8,TRBJ2-3,-,many
CASSQVGTSGETQYF,TGCGCCAGCAGCCAAGTCGGGACTAGCGGAGAGACCCAGTACTTC,TRBV4-3,TRBJ2-5,TRBD2,-
CSARDRTHYGYTF,TGCAGTGCTAGAGATAGGACGCACTATGGCTACACCTTC,TRBV20-1,TRBJ1-2,-,-
CASSLGRADTDTQYF,TGTGCCAGCAGCTTAGGGAGGGCAGATACAGATACGCAGTATTTT,TRBV7-9,TRBJ2-3,-,-
CSATFGQGSGYTF,TGCAGTGCTACCTTTGGCCAGGGGTCGGGCTACACCTTC,TRBV20-1,TRBJ1-2,-,few
CASSVTGGEQFF,TGTGCCAGCAGCGTGACAGGGGGAGAGCAGTTCTTC,TRBV5-6,TRBJ2-1,TRBD1,few
CASRPLDRRATNEKLFF,TGTGCCAGCAGACCCTTGGATAGGCGGGCAACTAATGAAAAACTGTTTTTT,TRBV5-6,TRBJ1-4,-,-
CASSSPGGFYEQYF,TGTGCCAGCAGCTCCCCGGGGGGTTTCTACGAGCAGTACTTC,TRBV7-8,TRBJ2-7,TRBD2,few
CASSFRGRGTEKLFF,TGTGCCAGCAGCTTTCGTGGCAGGGGGACTGAAAAACTGTTTTTT,TRBV7-9,TRBJ1-4,TRBD1,few
CASSFVGASNTEAFF,TGCGCCAGCAGCTTCGTGGGGGCCTCTAACACTGAAGCTTTCTTT,TRBV5-1,TRBJ1-1,-,-
CASTLPGGGNTGELFF,TGTGCCAGCACCCTACCCGGGGGGGGGAACACCGGGGAGCTGTTTTTT,TRBV11-2,TRBJ2-2,TRBD2,-